This T cell receptor beta chain was sequenced during a study of cytomegalovirus exposure and HLA in healthy donors. Study-level background: For the 300 to 450 genotyped donors, approximately 83% fell within the Caucasian-associated ancestry cluster. Study-wide findings and caveats: Another analysis was done later, and it associated 15,000 or so TCR beta sequences with HLA alleles at 0.05 false discovery rate.

Researchers ran the PCR with 60 Vbeta and 13 Jbeta primers. The protocol was immunoSEQ multiplex PCR, while the TCRdb copy is restricted to in-frame clones and leaves out a portion. The table includes approximately 200,000 clones, roughly 79% detected once. V was cut by 2 bases and J by 4 bases, with 11 bases left in between. The CDR3 contains 14 residues. In germline, CDR1 is MNHNY, CDR2 SVGAGI (reference sequence). Points on this clone: What it binds is unknown.

The V call is TRBV6-6, the J call TRBJ2-5; D is uncertain. The TCR was taken from a man aged 30 to 45 in good health and CMV-seronegative. The sample consisted of PBMCs. As DNA, the CDR3 is TGTGCCAGCAGTTACGACTTGGGTAGAGAGACCCAGTACTTC. Protein product: CASSYDLGRETQYF.